The clone carrying this TCR beta chain appeared once. The data were taken from a study of T cell changes during pregnancy in multiple sclerosis. Measured with immunoSEQ multiplex PCR; TCRdb has only the in-frame clones, and not every one. The sample consists of about 81,000 clones, 80% to 95% of them appearing once. V was shortened by 8 bases and J by 0 bases, with 14 bases between the two germline ends. Germline V gene data show CDR1 as KGHSH and CDR2 as LQKENI. This CDR3 spans 15 amino acids. The gene calls are TRBV18 and TRBJ2-1, with D possibly matching TRBD1 (6 bases). The receptor was derived from a female donor in good health, enrolled as a control in a pregnancy study. The material sequenced was peripheral blood, taken in the third trimester of pregnancy. In DNA, the CDR3 is TGTGCCAGCAGCCGGACAGCCAGCTCCTACAATGAGCAGTTCTTC. It translates to CASSRTASSYNEQFF.